This T cell receptor beta chain was sequenced in a study of beta chain features in type 1 diabetes. V was shortened by 5 bases and J by 4 bases, with 8 bases between the two germline ends. Per germline, CDR1 KGHSH and CDR2 LQKENI. The CDR3 consists of 12 residues. Only a few counts were recorded for this clone. Sequencing targeted expressed TCRB transcripts, as all isolated RNA had been reverse transcribed. Repertoires were generated with immunoSEQ multiplex PCR, while TCRdb's copy carries only in-frame clones and drops some. The table records around 320,000 clones, 12% to 15% of them present only once.

The receptor was derived from a young man in good health. Sequenced sample: central memory CD4+ T cells from blood. This chain joins TRBV18 and TRBJ1-2; no clear D gene. The CDR3 nucleotides read TGTGCCAGCTCAAGGGAGGCCTATGGCTACACCTTC. This sequence encodes CASSREAYGYTF.